This T cell receptor beta chain was identified during a study of cytomegalovirus exposure and HLA in healthy donors. Study-level information: A previous analysis identified fewer than 130 million unique TCR beta sequences derived from 180 million or so T cells.

PCR was performed using 60 Vbeta and 13 Jbeta primers. Libraries were prepared by immunoSEQ multiplex PCR; TCRdb keeps only in-frame clonotypes and omits some of them. This table holds a few hundred thousand clones, roughly 83% found once. There were likely unrecorded immune exposures, though donors were nominally healthy when sampled. With 2 bases removed from V and 4 bases from J, the gap between germline ends came to 14 bases. Germline loops: CDR1 KGHSH, CDR2 LQKENI. The CDR3 is made up of 15 amino acids. Material for sequencing was PBMCs. The TCR was taken from a girl aged 5-17 years in good health and CMV-seronegative. The chain uses TRBV18 and TRBJ1-2, with D possibly being TRBD1 (6 bases). In DNA form, the CDR3 reads TGTGCCAGCTCACCAGGGTTCACAGGGACCTATGGCTACACCTTC. Its translation: CASSPGFTGTYGYTF.